This TCR beta chain was obtained from a study of T-cell memory formation after mild COVID-19. Study outcomes and limitations: The finding that pre-infection memory included some responding clones suggested that cross-reactive memory joined.

The CDR3 has 18 residues. The table lists this clonotype with a few counts. What it binds is unknown. A single record per CDR3 protein comes from TCRdb applying MiXCR to the 5' RACE reads. The sample holds a few hundred thousand distinct CDR3 sequences, roughly a fifth seen once. Sequencing was performed on PBMCs or a T cell subset sorted from them (not recorded which). The sequence was obtained from a man in his late teens or twenties who had mild COVID-19 (a few samples of this study predate the infection). Cell type and time point are not known. V gene TRBV21-1 combines with J gene TRBJ1-3. TRBV21-1 is a known pseudogene. CDR3 amino acids: CASAFLRESGPSGNTIYF. CDR3 in DNA: TGTGCCAGCGCCTTCCTAAGGGAATCGGGTCCCTCTGGAAACACCATATATTTT.